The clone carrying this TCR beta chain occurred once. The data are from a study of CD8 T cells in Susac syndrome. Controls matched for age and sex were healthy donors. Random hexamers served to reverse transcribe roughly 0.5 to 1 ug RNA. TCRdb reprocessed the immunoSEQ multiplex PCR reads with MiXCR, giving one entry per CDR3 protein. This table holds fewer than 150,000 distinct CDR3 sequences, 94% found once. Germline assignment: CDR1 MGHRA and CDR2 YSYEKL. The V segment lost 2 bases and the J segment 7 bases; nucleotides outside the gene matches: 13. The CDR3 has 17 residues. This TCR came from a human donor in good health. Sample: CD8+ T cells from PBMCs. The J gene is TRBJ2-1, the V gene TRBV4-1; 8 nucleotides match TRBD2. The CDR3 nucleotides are TGCGCCAGCAGCCAACTTGGGGAGGCTAGCGGGTATAATGAGCAGTTCTTC. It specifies CASSQLGEASGYNEQFF.